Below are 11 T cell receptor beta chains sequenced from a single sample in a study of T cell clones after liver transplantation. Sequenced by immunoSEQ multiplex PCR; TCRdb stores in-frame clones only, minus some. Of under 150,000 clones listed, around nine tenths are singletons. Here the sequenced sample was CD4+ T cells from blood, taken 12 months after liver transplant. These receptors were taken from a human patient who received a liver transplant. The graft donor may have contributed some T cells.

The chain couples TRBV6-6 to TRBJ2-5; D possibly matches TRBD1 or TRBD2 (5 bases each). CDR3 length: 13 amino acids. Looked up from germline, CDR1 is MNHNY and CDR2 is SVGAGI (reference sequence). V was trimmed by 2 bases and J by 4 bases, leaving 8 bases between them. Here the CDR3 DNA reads TGTGCCAGCAGTTACGGTGGGGGAGAGACCCAGTACTTC. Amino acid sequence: CASSYGGGETQYF.

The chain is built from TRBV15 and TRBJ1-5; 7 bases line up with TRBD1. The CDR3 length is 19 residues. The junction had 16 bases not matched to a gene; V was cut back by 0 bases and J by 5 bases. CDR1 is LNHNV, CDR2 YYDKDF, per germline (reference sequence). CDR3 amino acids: CATSRDLASGGTKDQPQHF. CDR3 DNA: TGTGCCACCAGCAGAGATCTCGCGTCAGGGGGAACAAAGGATCAGCCCCAGCATTTT. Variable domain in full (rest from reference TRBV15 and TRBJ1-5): DAMVIQNPRYQVTQFGKPVTLSCSQTLNHNVMYWYQQKSSQAPKLLFHYYDKDFNNEADTPDNFQSRRPNTSFCFLDIRSPGLGDTAMYLCATSRDLASGGTKDQPQHFGDGTRLSIL.

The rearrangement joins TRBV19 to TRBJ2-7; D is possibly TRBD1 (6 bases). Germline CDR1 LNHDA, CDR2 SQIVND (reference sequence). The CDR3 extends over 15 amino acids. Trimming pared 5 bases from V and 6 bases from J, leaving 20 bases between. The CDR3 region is CASSHRQAALLEQYF. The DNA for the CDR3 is TGTGCCAGTAGTCATAGACAGGCAGCTCTTCTCGAGCAGTACTTC.

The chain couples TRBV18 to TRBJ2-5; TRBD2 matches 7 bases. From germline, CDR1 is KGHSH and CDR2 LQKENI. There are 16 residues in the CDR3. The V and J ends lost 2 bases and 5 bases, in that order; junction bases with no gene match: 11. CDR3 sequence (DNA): TGTGCCAGCTCACCATTTGCGGGAGCCAACGGGGAGACCCAGTACTTC. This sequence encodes CASSPFAGANGETQYF.

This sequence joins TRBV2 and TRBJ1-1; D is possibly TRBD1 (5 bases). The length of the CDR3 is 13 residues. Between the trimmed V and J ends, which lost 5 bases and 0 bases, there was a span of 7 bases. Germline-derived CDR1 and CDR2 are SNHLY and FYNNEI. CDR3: CASSPTVNTEAFF. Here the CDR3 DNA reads TGTGCCAGCAGTCCGACAGTGAACACTGAAGCTTTCTTT.

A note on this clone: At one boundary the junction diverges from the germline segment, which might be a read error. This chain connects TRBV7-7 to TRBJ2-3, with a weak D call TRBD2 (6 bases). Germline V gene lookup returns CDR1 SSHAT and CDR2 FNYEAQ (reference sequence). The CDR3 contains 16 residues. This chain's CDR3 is CASSRSPGARTDTQYF. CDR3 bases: TGTGCTAGCAGCCGAAGCCCGGGAGCCCGCACAGATACGCAGTATTTT.

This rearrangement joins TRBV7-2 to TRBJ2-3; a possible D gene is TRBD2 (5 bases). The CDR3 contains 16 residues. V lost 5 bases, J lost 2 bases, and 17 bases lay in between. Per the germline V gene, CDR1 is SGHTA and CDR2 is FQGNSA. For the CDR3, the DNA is TGTGCCAGCAGCCCCCGGGCGGGTTCGGACACAGATACGCAGTATTTT. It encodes CASSPRAGSDTDTQYF.

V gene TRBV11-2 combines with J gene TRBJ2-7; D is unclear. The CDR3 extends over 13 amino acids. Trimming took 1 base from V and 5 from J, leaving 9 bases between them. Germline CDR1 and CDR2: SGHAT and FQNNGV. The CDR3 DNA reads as TGTGCCAGCAGCTTAGGATGGAACAACGAGCAGTACTTC. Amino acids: CASSLGWNNEQYF.

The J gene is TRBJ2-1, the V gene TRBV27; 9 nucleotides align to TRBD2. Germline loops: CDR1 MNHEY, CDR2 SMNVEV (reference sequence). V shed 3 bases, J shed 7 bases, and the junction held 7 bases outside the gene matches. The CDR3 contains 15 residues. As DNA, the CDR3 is TGTGCCAGCAGTTTCCTGTTAGCGGGGGAGAATGAGCAGTTCTTC. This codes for CASSFLLAGENEQFF.

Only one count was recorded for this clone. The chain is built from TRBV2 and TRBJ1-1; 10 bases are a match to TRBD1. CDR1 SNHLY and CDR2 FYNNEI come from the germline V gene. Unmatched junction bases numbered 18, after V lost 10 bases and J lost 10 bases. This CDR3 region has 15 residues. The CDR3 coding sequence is TGTGCCACAGGGACAGGGGATGTTTTAGGAGCTGTAGCTTTCTTT. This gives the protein CATGTGDVLGAVAFF.

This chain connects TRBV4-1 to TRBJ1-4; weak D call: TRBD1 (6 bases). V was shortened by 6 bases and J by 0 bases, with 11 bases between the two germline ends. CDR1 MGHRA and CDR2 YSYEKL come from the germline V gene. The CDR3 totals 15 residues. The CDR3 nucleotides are TGCGCCAGCAGTCGACAGGCTGCAACTAATGAAAAACTGTTTTTT. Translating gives CASSRQAATNEKLFF.